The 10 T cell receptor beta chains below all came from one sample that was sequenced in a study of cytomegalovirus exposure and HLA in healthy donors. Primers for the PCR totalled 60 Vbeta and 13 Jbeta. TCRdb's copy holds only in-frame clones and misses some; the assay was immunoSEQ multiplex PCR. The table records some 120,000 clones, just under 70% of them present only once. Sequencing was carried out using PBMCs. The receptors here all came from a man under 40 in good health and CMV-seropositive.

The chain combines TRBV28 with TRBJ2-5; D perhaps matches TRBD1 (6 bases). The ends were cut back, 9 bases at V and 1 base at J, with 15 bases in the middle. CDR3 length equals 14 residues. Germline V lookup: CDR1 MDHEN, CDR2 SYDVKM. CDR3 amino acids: CASSTGHPQETQYF. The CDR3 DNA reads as TGTGCCAGTTCGACGGGACACCCCCAAGAGACCCAGTACTTC.

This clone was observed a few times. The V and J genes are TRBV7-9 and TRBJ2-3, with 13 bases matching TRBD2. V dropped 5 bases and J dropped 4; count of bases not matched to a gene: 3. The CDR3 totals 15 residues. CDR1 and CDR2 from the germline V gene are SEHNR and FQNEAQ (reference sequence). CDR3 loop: CASSRTSGSPDTQYF. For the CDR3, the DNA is TGTGCCAGCAGCCGGACTAGCGGGAGCCCAGATACGCAGTATTTT.

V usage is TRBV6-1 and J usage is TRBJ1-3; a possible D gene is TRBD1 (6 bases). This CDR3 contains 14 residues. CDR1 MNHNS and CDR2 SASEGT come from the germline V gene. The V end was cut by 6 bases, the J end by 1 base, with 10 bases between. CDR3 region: CASRQQGSGNTIYF. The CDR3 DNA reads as TGTGCCAGCAGGCAACAGGGTTCTGGAAACACCATATATTTT.

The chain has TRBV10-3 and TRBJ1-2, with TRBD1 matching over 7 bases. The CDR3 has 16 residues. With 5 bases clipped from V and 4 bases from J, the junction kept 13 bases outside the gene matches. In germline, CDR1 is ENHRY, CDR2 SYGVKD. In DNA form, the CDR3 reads TGTGCCATCAGTCCCCCGCGGGACAGTACTGGCTATGGCTACACCTTC. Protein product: CAISPPRDSTGYGYTF.

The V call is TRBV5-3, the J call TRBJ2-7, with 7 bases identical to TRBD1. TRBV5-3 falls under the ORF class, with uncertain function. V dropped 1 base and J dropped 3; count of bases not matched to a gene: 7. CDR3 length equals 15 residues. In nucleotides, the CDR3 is TGTGCCAGAAGCTTGCGGACAGGATTACGCTACGAGCAGTACTTC. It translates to CARSLRTGLRYEQYF.

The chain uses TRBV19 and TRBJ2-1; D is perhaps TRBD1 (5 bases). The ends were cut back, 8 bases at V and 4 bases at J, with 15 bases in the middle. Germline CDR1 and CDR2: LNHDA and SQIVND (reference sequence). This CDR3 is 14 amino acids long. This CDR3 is CASGASQGYNEQFF. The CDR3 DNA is TGTGCCAGTGGCGCCTCCCAGGGATACAATGAGCAGTTCTTC.

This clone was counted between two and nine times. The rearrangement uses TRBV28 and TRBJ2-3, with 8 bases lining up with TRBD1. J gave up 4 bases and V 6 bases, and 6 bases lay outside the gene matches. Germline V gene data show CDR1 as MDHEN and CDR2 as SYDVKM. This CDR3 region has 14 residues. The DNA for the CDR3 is TGTGCCAGCAGGAGACAGGGGTCCGCAGATACGCAGTATTTT. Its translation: CASRRQGSADTQYF. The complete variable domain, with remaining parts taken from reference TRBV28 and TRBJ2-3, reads DVKVTQSSRYLVKRTGEKVFLECVQDMDHENMFWYRQDPGLGLRLIYFSYDVKMKEKGDIPEGYSVSREKKERFSLILESASTNQTSMYLCASRRQGSADTQYFGPGTRLTVL.

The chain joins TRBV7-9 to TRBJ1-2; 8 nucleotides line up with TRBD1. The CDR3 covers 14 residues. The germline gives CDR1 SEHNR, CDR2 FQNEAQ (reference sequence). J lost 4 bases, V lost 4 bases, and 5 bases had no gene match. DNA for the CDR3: TGTGCCAGCAGCTATTGGACAGGGATCTATGGCTACACCTTC. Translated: CASSYWTGIYGYTF.

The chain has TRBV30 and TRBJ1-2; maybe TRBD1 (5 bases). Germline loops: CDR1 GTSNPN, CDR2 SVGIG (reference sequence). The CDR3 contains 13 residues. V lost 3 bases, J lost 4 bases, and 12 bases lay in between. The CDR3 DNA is TGTGCCTGGAGCAAAGGGGAAACCTATGGCTACACCTTC. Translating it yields CAWSKGETYGYTF.

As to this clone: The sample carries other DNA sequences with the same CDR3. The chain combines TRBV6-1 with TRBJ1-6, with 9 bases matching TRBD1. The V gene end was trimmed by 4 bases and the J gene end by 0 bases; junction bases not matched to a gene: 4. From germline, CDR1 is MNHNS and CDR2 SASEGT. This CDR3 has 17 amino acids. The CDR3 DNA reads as TGTGCCAGCAGTGGGGGACAGGGTCGCTCCTATAATTCACCCCTCCACTTT. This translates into CASSGGQGRSYNSPLHF.